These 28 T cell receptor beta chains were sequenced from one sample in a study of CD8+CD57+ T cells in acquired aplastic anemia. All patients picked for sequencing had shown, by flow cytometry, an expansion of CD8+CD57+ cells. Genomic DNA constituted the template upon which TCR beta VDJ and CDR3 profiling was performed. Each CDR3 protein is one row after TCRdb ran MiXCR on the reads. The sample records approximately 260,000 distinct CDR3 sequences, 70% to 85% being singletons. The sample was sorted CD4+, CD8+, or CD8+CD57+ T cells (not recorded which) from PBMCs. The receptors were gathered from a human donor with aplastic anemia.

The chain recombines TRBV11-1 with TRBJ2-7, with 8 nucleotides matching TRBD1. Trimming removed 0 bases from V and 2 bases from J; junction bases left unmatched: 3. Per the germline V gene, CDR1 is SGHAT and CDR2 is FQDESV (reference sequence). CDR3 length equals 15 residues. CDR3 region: CASSLAQGAAYEQYF. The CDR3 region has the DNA TGTGCCAGCAGCTTAGCGCAGGGGGCCGCCTACGAGCAGTACTTC.

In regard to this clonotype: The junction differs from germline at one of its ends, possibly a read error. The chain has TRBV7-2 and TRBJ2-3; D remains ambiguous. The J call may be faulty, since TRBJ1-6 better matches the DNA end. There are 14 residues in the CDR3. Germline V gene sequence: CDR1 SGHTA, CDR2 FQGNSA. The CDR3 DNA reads TGTGCCAGCAGCTTGGGGTCCTGTAATTCACCCCTCCACTTT. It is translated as CASSLGSCNSPLHF.

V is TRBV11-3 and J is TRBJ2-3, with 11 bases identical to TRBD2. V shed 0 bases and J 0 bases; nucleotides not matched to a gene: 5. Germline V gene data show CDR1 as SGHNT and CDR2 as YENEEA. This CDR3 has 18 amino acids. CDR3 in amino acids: CASSLDLSGRESTDTQYF. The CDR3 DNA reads TGTGCCAGCAGCTTAGATCTTAGCGGGAGGGAAAGCACAGATACGCAGTATTTT.

CDR3 protein: CASSLAPLAAKTQTF. The CDR3, as DNA: TGTGCCAGCAGCTTAGCACCCCTAGCGGCTAAGACCCAGACCTTC. The V and J genes are TRBV7-6 and TRBJ1-2; D remains ambiguous. The V end was cut by 0 bases, the J end by 14 bases, with 22 bases between. The CDR3 is 15 amino acids. Per germline, CDR1 SGHVS and CDR2 FNYEAQ.

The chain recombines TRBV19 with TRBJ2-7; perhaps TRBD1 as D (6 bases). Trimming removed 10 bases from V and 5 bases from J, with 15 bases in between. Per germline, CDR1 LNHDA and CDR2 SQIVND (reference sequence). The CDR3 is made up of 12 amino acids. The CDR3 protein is CAIPGVSNEQYF. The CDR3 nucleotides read TGTGCCATTCCAGGGGTTTCAAACGAGCAGTACTTC.

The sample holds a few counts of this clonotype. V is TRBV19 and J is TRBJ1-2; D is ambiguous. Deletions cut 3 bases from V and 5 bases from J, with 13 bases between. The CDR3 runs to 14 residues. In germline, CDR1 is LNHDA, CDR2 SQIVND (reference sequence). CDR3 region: CASSMNGPGYGYTF. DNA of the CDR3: TGTGCCAGTAGTATGAACGGCCCCGGGTATGGCTACACCTTC.

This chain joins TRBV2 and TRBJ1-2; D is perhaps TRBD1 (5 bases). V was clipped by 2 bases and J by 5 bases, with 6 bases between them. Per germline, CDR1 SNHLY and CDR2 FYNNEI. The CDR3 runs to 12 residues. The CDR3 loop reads CASSERGYGYTF. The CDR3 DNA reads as TGTGCCAGCAGTGAAAGGGGATATGGCTACACCTTC.

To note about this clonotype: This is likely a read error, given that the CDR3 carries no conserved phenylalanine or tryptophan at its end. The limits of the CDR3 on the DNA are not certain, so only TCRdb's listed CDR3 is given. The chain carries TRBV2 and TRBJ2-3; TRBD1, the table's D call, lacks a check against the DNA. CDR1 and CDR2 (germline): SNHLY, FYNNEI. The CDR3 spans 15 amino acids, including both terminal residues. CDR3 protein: CASSGVGHRDTIYFG.

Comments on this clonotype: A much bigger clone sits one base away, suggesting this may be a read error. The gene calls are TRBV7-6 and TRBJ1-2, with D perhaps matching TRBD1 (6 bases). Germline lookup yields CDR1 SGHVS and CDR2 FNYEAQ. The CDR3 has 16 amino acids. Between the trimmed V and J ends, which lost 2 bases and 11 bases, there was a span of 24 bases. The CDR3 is CASSLPHGTKETQYTF. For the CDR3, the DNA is TGTGCCAGCAGCTTACCCCACGGGACAAAAGAGACCCAGTACACCTTC. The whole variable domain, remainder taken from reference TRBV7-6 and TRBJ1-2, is GAGVSQSPRYKVTKRGQDVALRCDPISGHVSLYWYRQALGQGPEFLTYFNYEAQQDKSGLPNDRFSAERPEGSISTLTIQRTEQRDSAMYRCASSLPHGTKETQYTFGSGTRLTVV.

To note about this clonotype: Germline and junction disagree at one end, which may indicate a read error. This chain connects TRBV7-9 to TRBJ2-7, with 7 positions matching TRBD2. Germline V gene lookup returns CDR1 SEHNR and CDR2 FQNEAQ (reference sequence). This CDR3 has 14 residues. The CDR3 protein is CASSFQRSGDEEEF. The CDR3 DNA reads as TGTGCCAGCAGCTTTCAAAGAAGCGGGGACGAGGAGGAGTTC.

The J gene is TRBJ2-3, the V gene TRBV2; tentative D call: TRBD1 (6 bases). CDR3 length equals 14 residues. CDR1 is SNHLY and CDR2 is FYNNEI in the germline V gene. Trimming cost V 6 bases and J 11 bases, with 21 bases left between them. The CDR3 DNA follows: TGTGCCAGCAGCGTAGGGGGAGCAGACACGCAGCAGTATTTT. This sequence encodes CASSVGGADTQQYF.

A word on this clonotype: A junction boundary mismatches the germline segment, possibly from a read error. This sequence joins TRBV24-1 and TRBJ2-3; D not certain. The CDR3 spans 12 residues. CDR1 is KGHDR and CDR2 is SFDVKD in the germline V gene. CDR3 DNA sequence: TGTGCCACCAGTGTTACCACCGGTACTCACGGGTTT. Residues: CATSVTTGTHGF.

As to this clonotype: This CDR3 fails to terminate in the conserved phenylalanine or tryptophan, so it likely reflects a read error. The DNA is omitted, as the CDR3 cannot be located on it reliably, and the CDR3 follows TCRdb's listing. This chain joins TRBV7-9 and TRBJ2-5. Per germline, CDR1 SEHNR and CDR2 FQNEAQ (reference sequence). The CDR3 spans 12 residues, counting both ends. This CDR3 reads CASTETRGTEYL.

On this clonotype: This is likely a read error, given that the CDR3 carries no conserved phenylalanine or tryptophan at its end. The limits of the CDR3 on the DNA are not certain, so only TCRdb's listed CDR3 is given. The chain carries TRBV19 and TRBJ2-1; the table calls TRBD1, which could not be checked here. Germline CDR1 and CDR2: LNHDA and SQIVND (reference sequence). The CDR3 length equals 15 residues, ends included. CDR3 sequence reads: CASRGGLSSPLHFGN.

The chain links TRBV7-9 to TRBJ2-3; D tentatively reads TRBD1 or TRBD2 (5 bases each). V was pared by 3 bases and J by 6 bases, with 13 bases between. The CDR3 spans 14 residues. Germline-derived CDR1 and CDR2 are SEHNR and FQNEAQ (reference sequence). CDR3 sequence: CASSLGRTPDTQYF. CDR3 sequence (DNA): TGTGCCAGCAGCTTGGGACGTACTCCCGATACGCAGTATTTT.

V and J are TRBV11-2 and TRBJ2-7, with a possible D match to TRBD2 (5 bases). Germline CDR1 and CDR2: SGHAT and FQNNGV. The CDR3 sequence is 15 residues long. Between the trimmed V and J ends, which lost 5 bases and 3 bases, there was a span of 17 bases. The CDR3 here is CASSEGERLLYEQYF. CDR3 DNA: TGTGCCAGCAGCGAGGGAGAGCGCCTACTCTACGAGCAGTACTTC.

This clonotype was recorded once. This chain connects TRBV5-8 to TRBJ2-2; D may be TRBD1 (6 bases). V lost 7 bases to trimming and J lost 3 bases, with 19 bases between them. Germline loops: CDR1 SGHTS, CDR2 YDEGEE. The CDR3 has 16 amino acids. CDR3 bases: TGTGCCAGCTGGTTTGGTCTTGGGGGCGACACCGGGGAGCTGTTTTTT. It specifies CASWFGLGGDTGELFF.

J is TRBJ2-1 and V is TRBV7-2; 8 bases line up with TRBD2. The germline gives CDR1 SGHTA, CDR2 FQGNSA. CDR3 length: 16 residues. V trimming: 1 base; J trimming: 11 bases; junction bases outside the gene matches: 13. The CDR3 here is CASSLEGRGGRAKQFF. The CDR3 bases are TGTGCCAGCAGCTTAGAAGGACGCGGGGGGAGAGCCAAGCAGTTCTTC.

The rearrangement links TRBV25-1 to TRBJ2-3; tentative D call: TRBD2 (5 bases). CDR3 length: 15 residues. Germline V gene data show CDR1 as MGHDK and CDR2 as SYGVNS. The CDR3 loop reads CCSKGPAATGDTQYF. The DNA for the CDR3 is TGTTGCAGCAAGGGCCCAGCGGCCACCGGAGATACGCAGTATTTT.

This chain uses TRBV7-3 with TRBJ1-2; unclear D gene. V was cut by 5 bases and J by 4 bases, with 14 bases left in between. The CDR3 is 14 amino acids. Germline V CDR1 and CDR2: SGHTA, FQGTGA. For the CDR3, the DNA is TGTGCCAGCAGCCTCCAACAGAGGACCTATGGCTACACCTTC. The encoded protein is CASSLQQRTYGYTF.

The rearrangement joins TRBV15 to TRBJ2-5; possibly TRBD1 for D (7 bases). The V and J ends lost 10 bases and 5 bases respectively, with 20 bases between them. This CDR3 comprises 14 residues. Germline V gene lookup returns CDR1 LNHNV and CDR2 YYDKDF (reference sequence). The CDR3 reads CASAGGGERETQYF. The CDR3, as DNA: TGTGCCAGTGCCGGAGGGGGCGAGAGGGAGACCCAGTACTTC. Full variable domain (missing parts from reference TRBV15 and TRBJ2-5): DAMVIQNPRYQVTQFGKPVTLSCSQTLNHNVMYWYQQKSSQAPKLLFHYYDKDFNNEADTPDNFQSRRPNTSFCFLDIRSPGLGDTAMYLCASAGGGERETQYFGPGTRLLVL.

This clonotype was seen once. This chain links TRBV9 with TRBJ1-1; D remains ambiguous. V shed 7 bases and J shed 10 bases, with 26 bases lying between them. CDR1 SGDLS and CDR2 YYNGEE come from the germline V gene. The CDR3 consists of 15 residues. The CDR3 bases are TGTGCCAGCGGCTTAGATCGGAAAAGGAAGTACTTAGCTTTCTTT. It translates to CASGLDRKRKYLAFF.

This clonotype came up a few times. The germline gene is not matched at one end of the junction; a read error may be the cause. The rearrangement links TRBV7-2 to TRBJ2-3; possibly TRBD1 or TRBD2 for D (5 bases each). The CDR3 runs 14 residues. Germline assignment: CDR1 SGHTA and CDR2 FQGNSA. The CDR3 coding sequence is TGTGCCAGCAGCTTAGTGGTGGGGGAGAGACCCAGTACTTTT. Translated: CASSLVVGERPSTF.

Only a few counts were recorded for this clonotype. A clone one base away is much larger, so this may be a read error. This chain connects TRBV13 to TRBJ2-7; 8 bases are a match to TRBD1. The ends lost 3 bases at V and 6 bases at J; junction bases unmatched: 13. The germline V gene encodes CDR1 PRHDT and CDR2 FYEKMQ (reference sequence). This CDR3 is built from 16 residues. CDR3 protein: CASSFPGQANLAEQYV. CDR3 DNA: TGTGCCAGCAGCTTTCCGGGACAGGCGAACCTGGCCGAGCAGTACGTC.

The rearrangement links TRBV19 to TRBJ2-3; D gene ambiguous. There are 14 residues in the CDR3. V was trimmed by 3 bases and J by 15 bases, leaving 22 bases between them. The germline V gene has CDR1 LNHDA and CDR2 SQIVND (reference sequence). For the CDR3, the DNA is TGTGCCAGTAGTATGGCGTTCGCTCCCGATACGTACTATTTT. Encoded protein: CASSMAFAPDTYYF.

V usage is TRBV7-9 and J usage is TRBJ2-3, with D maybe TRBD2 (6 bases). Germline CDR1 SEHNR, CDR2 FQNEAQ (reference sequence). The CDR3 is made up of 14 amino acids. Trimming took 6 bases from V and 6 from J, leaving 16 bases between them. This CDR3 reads CASRSGVRDDTQYF. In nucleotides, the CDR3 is TGTGCCAGCAGGTCGGGGGTCAGGGACGATACGCAGTATTTT. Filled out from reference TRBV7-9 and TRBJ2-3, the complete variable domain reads DTGVSQNPRHKITKRGQNVTFRCDPISEHNRLYWYRQTLGQGPEFLTYFQNEAQLEKSRLLSDRFSAERPKGSFSTLEIQRTEQGDSAMYLCASRSGVRDDTQYFGPGTRLTVL.

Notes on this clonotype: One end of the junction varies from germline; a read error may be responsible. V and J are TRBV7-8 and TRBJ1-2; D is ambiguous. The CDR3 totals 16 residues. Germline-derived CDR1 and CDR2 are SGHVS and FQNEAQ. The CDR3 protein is CASSSAGRPDTHGYTF. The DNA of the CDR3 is TGTGCCAGCAGCTCAGCGGGAAGGCCCGATACGCATGGTTACACCTTC.

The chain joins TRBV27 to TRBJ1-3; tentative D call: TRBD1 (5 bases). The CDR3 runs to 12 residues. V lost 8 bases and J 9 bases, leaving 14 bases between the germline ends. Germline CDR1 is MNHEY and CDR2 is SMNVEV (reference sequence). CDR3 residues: CASVPVGGTIYF. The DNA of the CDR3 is TGTGCCAGCGTACCTGTGGGGGGCACCATATATTTT.